Below are 22 T cell receptor beta chains sequenced from a single sample in a study of Graves' ophthalmopathy and Graves' hyperthyroidism. For repertoire sequencing, the TCR beta CDR3 regions were amplified from RNA transcripts. The library came from an HTBI-primed first-round RT-PCR and a second-round multiplex PCR. MiXCR, run by TCRdb on the multiplex PCR reads, gives a single entry per CDR3 protein. The sample carries under 800,000 distinct CDR3 sequences, 20% to 25% recorded once. Sequencing was performed on peripheral blood. These receptor sequences come from a woman aged 18-29 years with stable Graves' hyperthyroidism. Some clones in this sample may be carry-over from other donors' samples.

The V gene is TRBV5-1, the J gene TRBJ2-5; 12 bases are a match to TRBD2. The CDR3 covers 16 residues. Germline trimming cut 4 bases from V and 7 bases from J; bases unmatched to any gene: 11. Germline V gene data show CDR1 as SGHRS and CDR2 as YFSETQ. In DNA, the CDR3 is TGCGCCAGCAGCGAGACTAGCGGGGGCCGGCGAGGGACCCAGTACTTC. Encoded protein: CASSETSGGRRGTQYF.

The table lists this clonotype with many counts. The chain combines TRBV20-1 with TRBJ1-2; D is ambiguous. V dropped 3 bases and J dropped 8 bases, with 7 bases sitting between them. Germline V gene sequence: CDR1 DFQATT, CDR2 SNEGSKA (reference sequence). This CDR3 comprises 10 residues. CDR3 nucleotide sequence: TGCAGTGCTAGCGGGCAAGGCTACACCTTC. Amino acids: CSASGQGYTF.

The rearrangement links TRBV6-1 to TRBJ2-2; TRBD1 matches at 10 bases. The germline V gene has CDR1 MNHNS and CDR2 SASEGT. CDR3 size: 17 residues. V lost 7 bases, J lost 6 bases, and 14 bases stayed unmatched. Here the CDR3 DNA reads TGTGCCAGCAAGATCCGACAGGGGGCCGGCGGAGCCGGGGAGCTGTTTTTT. Protein sequence: CASKIRQGAGGAGELFF.

This clonotype was counted at least ten times. The V gene is TRBV27, the J gene TRBJ1-1, with D tentatively TRBD1 (6 bases). The CDR3 consists of 15 residues. V dropped 4 bases and J dropped 7 bases, with 19 bases sitting between them. The germline V gene has CDR1 MNHEY and CDR2 SMNVEV (reference sequence). CDR3 DNA sequence: TGTGCCAGCAGTTCCCGGGGGGCGCGCGGTTTTGAAGCTTTCTTT. Encoded protein: CASSSRGARGFEAFF.

This clonotype is a singleton in its sample. The chain employs TRBV12-3 or TRBV12-4 and TRBJ2-7, with 7 bases lining up with TRBD1. Germline trimming cut 1 base from V and 9 bases from J; bases unmatched to any gene: 0. This CDR3 comprises 11 residues. The DNA for the CDR3 is TGTGCCAGCAGTTTAGGGACAGGGCAGTACTTC. This sequence encodes CASSLGTGQYF.

This clonotype has at least ten counts. This chain uses TRBV20-1 with TRBJ2-7, with D tentatively TRBD1 or TRBD2 (5 bases each). Looked up from germline, CDR1 is DFQATT and CDR2 is SNEGSKA (reference sequence). V shed 2 bases and J shed 2 bases, with 19 bases lying between them. The CDR3 covers 16 residues. The CDR3 region is CSARNPGTLHPYEQYF. The CDR3 DNA reads as TGCAGTGCTAGAAACCCCGGGACGCTACATCCCTACGAGCAGTACTTC.

This clonotype came up many times. The chain couples TRBV28 to TRBJ1-2; TRBD1 matches 8 bases. Trimming removed 8 bases from V and 7 bases from J; junction bases left unmatched: 27. The germline V gene encodes CDR1 MDHEN and CDR2 SYDVKM. The CDR3 length is 19 residues. The CDR3 DNA reads as TGTGCCAGCTCTGGATACCGAGTCACAGGGGGGGAGATAGGTAGTGGCTACACCTTC. It codes for CASSGYRVTGGEIGSGYTF.

The V and J genes are TRBV20-1 and TRBJ1-1; D gene unclear. From germline, CDR1 is DFQATT and CDR2 SNEGSKA (reference sequence). V lost 3 bases and J lost 4, with 18 bases in between. CDR3 size: 15 residues. The CDR3 region has the DNA TGCAGTGCTAGCGCCGCAGAAGGGTATAGCACTGAAGCTTTCTTT. Its translation is CSASAAEGYSTEAFF.

Regarding this clonotype: Being one base from a much bigger clone, this may be a read error. The chain recombines TRBV12-3 or TRBV12-4 with TRBJ1-2; 8 positions agree with TRBD1. The CDR3 covers 13 residues. The ends lost 6 bases at V and 8 bases at J; junction bases unmatched: 8. CDR3 residues: CASRRVQGGGYTF. In nucleotides, the CDR3 is TGTGCCAGCAGACGCGTACAGGGGGGCGGCTACACCTTC.

The sample holds many counts of this clonotype. The rearrangement uses TRBV20-1 and TRBJ2-5; the match to TRBD1 covers 7 bases. Trimming at V came to 6 bases and at J to 2 bases, leaving 9 bases not matched to a gene. CDR1 is DFQATT and CDR2 is SNEGSKA in the germline V gene (reference sequence). This CDR3 has 14 amino acids. DNA of the CDR3: TGCAGTGCGGCTTTCCCGGGACAGCAAGAGACCCAGTACTTC. Protein sequence: CSAAFPGQQETQYF.

This chain uses TRBV27 with TRBJ2-5; the D gene is possibly TRBD2 (6 bases). The CDR3 is made up of 13 amino acids. The germline V gene encodes CDR1 MNHEY and CDR2 SMNVEV (reference sequence). Trimming stripped 6 bases from V and 2 bases from J, with 10 bases between. CDR3 sequence reads: CASSRLGQETQYF. The CDR3 DNA reads as TGTGCCAGCAGCAGACTAGGGCAAGAGACCCAGTACTTC.

The chain links TRBV12-3 or TRBV12-4 to TRBJ1-2, with a possible D match to TRBD1 (6 bases). Trimming removed 5 bases from V and 7 bases from J, with 17 bases in between. This CDR3 is 14 amino acids long. This chain's CDR3 is CASSKGQFGSGYTF. The CDR3 DNA reads TGTGCCAGCAGTAAAGGACAGTTTGGGTCTGGCTACACCTTC.

At least ten counts were recorded for this clonotype. The V gene is TRBV7-2, the J gene TRBJ1-1; no reliable D call. The CDR3 length is 15 residues. Looked up from germline, CDR1 is SGHTA and CDR2 is FQGNSA. With 0 bases removed from V and 5 bases from J, the gap between germline ends came to 13 bases. DNA of the CDR3: TGTGCCAGCAGCTTAGCACCCCGGGCGCCGACTGAAGCTTTCTTT. As protein: CASSLAPRAPTEAFF.

There are many counts of this clonotype. The junction does not match germline at one end; this may be a read error. This chain uses TRBV7-2 with TRBJ2-5; no clear D gene. Germline V gene lookup returns CDR1 SGHTA and CDR2 FQGNSA. The CDR3 spans 12 residues. The CDR3 here is CASNLGRETQYF. The CDR3 bases are TGTGCCAGCAACTTAGGTCGAGAGACCCAGTACTTC.

The chain uses TRBV15 and TRBJ1-2; 7 bases fit TRBD1. J gave up 0 bases and V 1 base, and 5 bases lay outside the gene matches. CDR3 length: 16 amino acids. CDR1 is LNHNV and CDR2 is YYDKDF in the germline V gene (reference sequence). CDR3 in amino acids: CATSRGGDRTNYGYTF. The CDR3 coding sequence is TGTGCCACCAGCAGAGGGGGGGACAGAACTAACTATGGCTACACCTTC.

This clonotype was picked up many times. Written as DNA, the CDR3 is TGCGCCAGCAGCTCAGCCGGGACAGCCCTCTCGATCACCTTC. As protein: CASSSAGTALSITF. The genes are TRBV5-1 and TRBJ1-2; 7 nucleotides align to TRBD1. The CDR3 totals 14 residues. Germline values: CDR1 SGHRS, CDR2 YFSETQ. Losses at the gene ends were 3 bases for V and 13 bases for J; bases not matched to a gene: 15.

The rearrangement joins TRBV30 to TRBJ1-1; D possibly corresponds to TRBD1 (6 bases). Germline loops: CDR1 GTSNPN, CDR2 SVGIG (reference sequence). The CDR3 runs 15 residues. V lost 2 bases, J lost 8 bases, and 21 bases lay in between. The CDR3 bases are TGTGCCTGGAGTTTTAGAGGCCGGGGGGCTTACGAAGCTTTCTTT. It specifies CAWSFRGRGAYEAFF.

The chain combines TRBV6-5 with TRBJ2-7, with 8 bases matching TRBD2. Germline values: CDR1 MNHEY, CDR2 SVGAGI. The V and J ends lost 0 bases and 3 bases, in that order; junction bases with no gene match: 10. This CDR3 region has 17 residues. In nucleotides, the CDR3 is TGTGCCAGCAGTTACTCAGCCACCAGGGGACTAGGCTACGAGCAGTACTTC. This gives the protein CASSYSATRGLGYEQYF.

The chain joins TRBV6-5 to TRBJ2-7, with a tentative D call TRBD2 (6 bases). Trimming left V 6 bases short and J 2 bases short, with 17 bases between. Germline V gene sequence: CDR1 MNHEY, CDR2 SVGAGI. CDR3 length equals 15 residues. The CDR3 sequence is CASSLGGTSTYEQYF. Here the CDR3 DNA reads TGTGCCAGCAGCTTAGGAGGGACTTCTACCTACGAGCAGTACTTC.

The sample holds many counts of this clonotype. The chain joins TRBV20-1 to TRBJ2-5; 10 bases are shared with TRBD2. V gave up 1 base and J gave up 1 base; unmatched junction bases: 6. Germline values: CDR1 DFQATT, CDR2 SNEGSKA (reference sequence). This CDR3 has 16 amino acids. The CDR3 here is CSARVPSGGGQETQYF. The CDR3 region has the DNA TGCAGTGCTAGAGTGCCCAGCGGGGGGGGCCAAGAGACCCAGTACTTC.

The rearrangement joins TRBV6-6 to TRBJ1-5; D possibly corresponds to TRBD1 (6 bases). From germline, CDR1 is MNHNY and CDR2 SVGAGI (reference sequence). V lost 6 bases to trimming and J lost 0 bases, with 18 bases between them. The CDR3 runs to 17 residues. The DNA of the CDR3 is TGTGCCAGCAGATCGGCAGGGGATAGTTATAGCAATCAGCCCCAGCATTTT. It specifies CASRSAGDSYSNQPQHF.

This clonotype was picked up many times. The chain links TRBV5-1 to TRBJ1-2, with 9 nucleotides matching TRBD1. CDR1 and CDR2 (germline): SGHRS, YFSETQ. Trimming cost V 0 bases and J 8 bases; bases outside gene matches: 5. The CDR3 is 14 amino acids. CDR3 in amino acids: CASSLAGTGNGYTF. The CDR3 DNA sequence: TGCGCCAGCAGCTTGGCCGGGACAGGGAACGGCTACACCTTC.